A single sample is the source of the 11 T cell receptor beta chains below, sequenced in a study of blood T cell repertoires in COVID-19. Assay used: immunoSEQ multiplex PCR; TCRdb lists only in-frame clones, some missing. Of about 190,000 clones listed, around nine tenths were seen once; the top ten hold about 1.6%. The sample was peripheral blood. Source of these receptors: a man between 18 and 35 years old with active or convalescent COVID-19.

This chain joins TRBV29-1 and TRBJ1-2; D gene unclear. The CDR3 runs to 13 residues. V lost 6 bases to trimming and J lost 0 bases, with 11 bases between them. Germline values: CDR1 SQVTM, CDR2 ANQGSEA. DNA for the CDR3: TGCAGCGTACCGATCACAGCTAACTATGGCTACACCTTC. It specifies CSVPITANYGYTF.

The V gene is TRBV5-6, the J gene TRBJ1-2; D gene uncertain. Between the trimmed V and J ends, which lost 0 bases and 7 bases, there was a span of 10 bases. This CDR3 is 13 amino acids long. Germline values: CDR1 SGHDT, CDR2 YYEEEE. The CDR3 sequence is CASSLAFDSGYTF. The CDR3 nucleotides are TGTGCCAGCAGCTTGGCCTTTGACTCTGGCTACACCTTC.

This chain links TRBV2 with TRBJ2-3; 9 bases match TRBD2. Germline loops: CDR1 SNHLY, CDR2 FYNNEI. The CDR3 loop spans 16 amino acids. Trimming at V came to 4 bases and at J to 0 bases, leaving 5 bases not matched to a gene. CDR3 in amino acids: CASSVRLAASTDTQYF. The CDR3 bases are TGTGCCAGCAGTGTCAGACTAGCGGCTAGCACAGATACGCAGTATTTT.

The chain uses TRBV4-2 and TRBJ2-6; 10 bases match TRBD1. J lost 4 bases, V lost 5 bases, and 11 bases had no gene match. This CDR3 contains 18 residues. Germline CDR1 is LGHNA and CDR2 is YNFKEQ. CDR3 bases: TGTGCCAGCAGCAGACGGACAGGGGGTTCTTCGGGGGCCAACGTCCTGACTTTC. Amino acids: CASSRRTGGSSGANVLTF.

The rearrangement uses TRBV30 and TRBJ1-5; D is ambiguous. The CDR3 covers 14 residues. The V end was cut by 1 base, the J end by 4 bases, with 11 bases between. The germline V gene has CDR1 GTSNPN and CDR2 SVGIG (reference sequence). The CDR3 is CAWSGGTGNQPQHF. CDR3 nucleotides: TGTGCCTGGAGTGGGGGAACGGGAAATCAGCCCCAGCATTTT.

The sample holds a few counts of this clone. The chain employs TRBV15 and TRBJ1-3, with D possibly matching TRBD1 (5 bases). The V end was cut by 1 base, the J end by 1 base, with 11 bases between. Germline V CDR1 and CDR2: LNHNV, YYDKDF (reference sequence). CDR3 size: 16 residues. The CDR3 DNA reads as TGTGCCACCAGCAGAGGCCCCCAGGGTTCTGGAAACACCATATATTTT. Translating gives CATSRGPQGSGNTIYF.

The chain couples TRBV10-3 to TRBJ2-2; the match to TRBD1 covers 9 bases. Per germline, CDR1 ENHRY and CDR2 SYGVKD. V was clipped by 6 bases and J by 3 bases; unmatched bases: 5. This CDR3 region has 15 residues. CDR3 protein: CAIRPGQGDTGELFF. The CDR3 nucleotides read TGTGCCATCAGACCGGGACAGGGCGACACCGGGGAGCTGTTTTTT.

V gene TRBV5-8 combines with J gene TRBJ2-3; 7 nucleotides match TRBD2. The junction had 4 bases not matched to a gene; V was cut back by 1 base and J by 2 bases. Looked up from germline, CDR1 is SGHTS and CDR2 is YDEGEE. The CDR3 loop spans 15 amino acids. CDR3 DNA: TGTGCCAGCAGCTTGATGGCGGGGGTCACAGATACGCAGTATTTT. This codes for CASSLMAGVTDTQYF.

The chain uses TRBV9 and TRBJ2-2; 8 bases are shared with TRBD1. Per germline, CDR1 SGDLS and CDR2 YYNGEE. The J segment lost 6 bases and the V segment lost 4 bases, leaving 8 bases of the junction unmatched. This CDR3 is built from 15 residues. CDR3 nucleotides: TGTGCCAGCAGCCCAACGACAGGGGCCGCCGGGGAGCTGTTTTTT. Translating gives CASSPTTGAAGELFF.

The V call is TRBV6-6, the J call TRBJ2-3; D perhaps matches TRBD1 (6 bases). This CDR3 contains 14 residues. V shed 7 bases and J shed 3 bases, with 14 bases lying between them. The V gene's germline CDR1 is MNHNY and CDR2 SVGAGI (reference sequence). The CDR3 sequence is CASTWDTSTDTQYF. The DNA for the CDR3 is TGTGCCAGCACCTGGGACACCTCTACAGATACGCAGTATTTT.

The chain carries TRBV5-1 and TRBJ1-2, with D possibly being TRBD1 (6 bases). Germline loops: CDR1 SGHRS, CDR2 YFSETQ. The V gene lost 2 bases and the J gene lost 5 bases, with 7 bases spanning the gap. The CDR3 runs 12 residues. DNA of the CDR3: TGCGCCAGCAGCTTCAGGGGATATGGCTACACCTTC. Its translation is CASSFRGYGYTF. Supplemented by reference TRBV5-1 and TRBJ1-2, the full variable domain reads KAGVTQTPRYLIKTRGQQVTLSCSPISGHRSVSWYQQTPGQGLQFLFEYFSETQRNKGNFPGRFSGRQFSNSRSEMNVSTLELGDSALYLCASSFRGYGYTFGSGTRLTVV.